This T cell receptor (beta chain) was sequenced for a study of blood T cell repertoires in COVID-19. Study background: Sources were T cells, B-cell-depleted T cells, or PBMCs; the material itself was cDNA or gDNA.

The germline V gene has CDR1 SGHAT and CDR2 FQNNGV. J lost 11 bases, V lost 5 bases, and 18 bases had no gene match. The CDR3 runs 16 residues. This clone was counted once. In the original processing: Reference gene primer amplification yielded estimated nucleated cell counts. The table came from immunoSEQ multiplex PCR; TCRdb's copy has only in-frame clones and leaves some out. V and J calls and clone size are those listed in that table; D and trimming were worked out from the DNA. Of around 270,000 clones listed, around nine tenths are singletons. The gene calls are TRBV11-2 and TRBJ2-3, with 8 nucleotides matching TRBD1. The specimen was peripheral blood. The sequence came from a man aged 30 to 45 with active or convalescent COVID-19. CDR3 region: CASSQTSRDRTIQQYF. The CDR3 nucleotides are TGTGCCAGCAGCCAAACAAGCCGGGACAGGACCATCCAGCAGTATTTT.